These 25 T cell receptor beta chains were sequenced from one sample in a study of PD-L1 blockade in urothelial cancer. Profiled with immunoSEQ multiplex PCR; TCRdb holds only in-frame clones, not every one. The table shows some 120,000 clones, with around 89% occurring only once. Time point: peripheral blood 6 weeks after treatment start. Sample: PBMCs, taken around atezolizumab (anti-PD-L1) treatment. The origin of the receptors is a man aged 60 to 75 with urothelial cancer.

In its sample, this clone was seen once. The chain employs TRBV7-2 and TRBJ2-7, with D possibly TRBD2 on 6 matching bases. This CDR3 is built from 13 residues. Germline CDR1 reads SGHTA; CDR2 reads FQGNSA. The V gene lost 1 base and the J gene lost 6 bases, with 10 bases spanning the gap. DNA for the CDR3: TGTGCCAGCAGCTTAGGGCTAGCGCGCGAGCAGTACTTC. As protein: CASSLGLAREQYF.

The chain joins TRBV5-1 to TRBJ1-1, with D unclear. V was shortened by 0 bases and J by 4 bases, with 10 bases between the two germline ends. CDR1 is SGHRS, CDR2 YFSETQ, per germline. The CDR3 totals 14 residues. This CDR3 reads CASSLGGVGTEAFF. The DNA for the CDR3 is TGCGCCAGCAGCTTGGGCGGGGTGGGCACTGAAGCTTTCTTT. The variable domain in full, completed from reference TRBV5-1 and TRBJ1-1, reads KAGVTQTPRYLIKTRGQQVTLSCSPISGHRSVSWYQQTPGQGLQFLFEYFSETQRNKGNFPGRFSGRQFSNSRSEMNVSTLELGDSALYLCASSLGGVGTEAFFGQGTRLTVV.

The CDR3 spells CASSVTGGLSNEKLFF. The CDR3 nucleotides read TGTGCCAGCAGCGTAACAGGGGGCTTGTCTAATGAAAAACTGTTTTTT. The chain uses TRBV9 and TRBJ1-4; 9 bases are shared with TRBD1. Germline-derived CDR1 and CDR2 are SGDLS and YYNGEE. This CDR3 has 16 residues. J was trimmed by 3 bases and V by 1 base; bases with no gene match: 4. The whole variable domain, filled in from reference TRBV9 and TRBJ1-4, reads DSGVTQTPKHLITATGQRVTLRCSPRSGDLSVYWYQQSLDQGLQFLIQYYNGEERAKGNILERFSAQQFPDLHSELNLSSLELGDSALYFCASSVTGGLSNEKLFFGSGTQLSVL.

The V gene is TRBV7-9, the J gene TRBJ1-1; 8 nucleotides agree with TRBD1. The CDR3 sequence is 15 residues long. V gave up 5 bases and J gave up 1 base; unmatched junction bases: 6. Germline V gene data show CDR1 as SEHNR and CDR2 as FQNEAQ (reference sequence). The CDR3 sequence is CASSVGTGRNTEAFF. CDR3 sequence (DNA): TGTGCCAGCAGCGTCGGGACAGGCCGGAACACTGAAGCTTTCTTT.

The chain is built from TRBV29-1 and TRBJ2-2; 7 nucleotides line up with TRBD1. CDR3 length: 12 amino acids. Looked up from germline, CDR1 is SQVTM and CDR2 is ANQGSEA. The trim removed 6 bases at V and 6 bases at J, leaving 4 bases unmatched. CDR3 amino acids: CSVGDSPGELFF. In DNA, the CDR3 is TGCAGCGTGGGGGACAGTCCCGGGGAGCTGTTTTTT.

CDR3 amino acids: CASRKGPGGNTIYF. CDR3 nucleotide sequence: TGTGCCAGCAGAAAAGGGCCGGGCGGGAACACCATATATTTT. V is TRBV6-1 and J is TRBJ1-3, with D uncertain. The CDR3 contains 14 residues. Germline V gene data show CDR1 as MNHNS and CDR2 as SASEGT. V was trimmed by 6 bases and J by 7 bases, leaving 16 bases between them.

The V call is TRBV13, the J call TRBJ2-2; D possibly corresponds to TRBD2 (6 bases). The V end lost 5 bases, the J end lost 7 bases, and 17 bases lay between the germline ends. The germline V gene encodes CDR1 PRHDT and CDR2 FYEKMQ (reference sequence). This CDR3 has 15 residues. Here the CDR3 DNA reads TGTGCCAGCAGCGCACGGACTATAGCGGTCGGGGAGCTGTTTTTT. Translated, it gives CASSARTIAVGELFF. The whole variable domain, remainder taken from reference TRBV13 and TRBJ2-2, is AAGVIQSPRHLIKEKRETATLKCYPIPRHDTVYWYQQGPGQDPQFLISFYEKMQSDKGSIPDRFSAQQFSDYHSELNMSSLELGDSALYFCASSARTIAVGELFFGEGSRLTVL.

The chain recombines TRBV18 with TRBJ2-3; 12 bases align to TRBD2. This CDR3 comprises 15 residues. Germline CDR1 is KGHSH and CDR2 is LQKENI. V was clipped by 4 bases and J by 6 bases; unmatched bases: 5. For the CDR3, the DNA is TGTGCCAGCTCACGGACTAGCGGGACCACGGATACGCAGTATTTT. Translating it yields CASSRTSGTTDTQYF.

The genes are TRBV18 and TRBJ2-1, with 10 bases matching TRBD1. This CDR3 is built from 15 residues. Per germline, CDR1 KGHSH and CDR2 LQKENI. The V gene end was trimmed by 3 bases and the J gene end by 7 bases; junction bases not matched to a gene: 6. CDR3 coding DNA: TGTGCCAGCTCACCCCCGGGACAGGGGAAAAATGAGCAGTTCTTC. Translation: CASSPPGQGKNEQFF.

The chain couples TRBV18 to TRBJ2-1, with a possible D match to TRBD1 (6 bases). The CDR3 has 17 residues. Trimming removed 0 bases from V and 5 bases from J, with 17 bases in between. Germline assignment: CDR1 KGHSH and CDR2 LQKENI. Written as DNA, the CDR3 is TGTGCCAGCTCACCACCCTCTATGGGGCAGGGGAACAATGAGCAGTTCTTC. Protein product: CASSPPSMGQGNNEQFF.

The V call is TRBV5-4, the J call TRBJ2-6; 13 bases map to TRBD2. V dropped 5 bases and J dropped 0; count of bases not matched to a gene: 8. Looked up from germline, CDR1 is SGHNT and CDR2 is YYREEE (reference sequence). The CDR3 loop spans 19 amino acids. Written as DNA, the CDR3 is TGTGCCAGCAGTAAAGGACTAGCGGGAGTAGGCTCTGGGGCCAACGTCCTGACTTTC. This encodes CASSKGLAGVGSGANVLTF.

The chain is built from TRBV30 and TRBJ2-7; TRBD1 might be the D (5 bases). The germline V and J ends were trimmed by 7 bases and 3 bases, with 16 bases remaining between them. Germline V gene data show CDR1 as GTSNPN and CDR2 as SVGIG (reference sequence). This CDR3 is built from 13 residues. The CDR3 sequence: CASSGPGIYEQYF. CDR3 nucleotide sequence: TGTGCCTCGTCAGGGCCTGGGATCTACGAGCAGTACTTC.

The chain links TRBV11-1 to TRBJ2-3; D gene ambiguous. The CDR3 loop spans 14 amino acids. V gave up 6 bases and J gave up 1 base, with 11 bases separating them. Germline CDR1 reads SGHAT; CDR2 reads FQDESV (reference sequence). CDR3 protein: CASSLGRGTDTQYF. DNA for the CDR3: TGTGCCAGCAGTCTAGGTCGGGGCACAGATACGCAGTATTTT.

The CDR3 protein is CASSTIRGYTDTQYF. The CDR3 DNA follows: TGTGCCAGCAGCACCATCCGGGGGTACACAGATACGCAGTATTTT. V gene TRBV7-8 combines with J gene TRBJ2-3; D might be TRBD2 (6 bases). The V and J ends lost 5 bases and 2 bases respectively, with 14 bases between them. This CDR3 is 15 amino acids long. Germline V gene data show CDR1 as SGHVS and CDR2 as FQNEAQ.

J is TRBJ1-1 and V is TRBV9; TRBD1 matches at 8 bases. CDR3 length equals 18 residues. Per the germline V gene, CDR1 is SGDLS and CDR2 is YYNGEE. Trimming took 0 bases from V and 7 from J; bases not matched to a gene: 17. The CDR3 DNA follows: TGTGCCAGCAGCGTAGTAGGGGGGACAGGTGGGATGGGTTTTGAAGCTTTCTTT. This codes for CASSVVGGTGGMGFEAFF.

The chain uses TRBV28 and TRBJ2-5, with 8 bases that match TRBD1. This CDR3 region has 15 residues. CDR1 and CDR2 from the germline V gene are MDHEN and SYDVKM. The V and J ends lost 4 bases and 5 bases, in that order; junction bases with no gene match: 9. CDR3 residues: CASSYPSDRGETQYF. The CDR3 region has the DNA TGTGCCAGCAGTTACCCCAGTGACAGGGGCGAGACCCAGTACTTC.

V gene TRBV2 combines with J gene TRBJ2-7; weak D call: TRBD2 (5 bases). Germline CDR1 SNHLY, CDR2 FYNNEI. The CDR3 is 14 amino acids. V was cut by 7 bases and J by 2 bases, with 15 bases left in between. In DNA, the CDR3 is TGTGCCAGCACCCGAGGGAGCGGAACCTACGAGCAGTACTTC. Protein sequence: CASTRGSGTYEQYF.

This sequence joins TRBV5-1 and TRBJ2-7, with 14 bases that match TRBD2. The CDR3 has 17 amino acids. V trimming: 3 bases; J trimming: 6 bases; junction bases outside the gene matches: 11. The germline gives CDR1 SGHRS, CDR2 YFSETQ. The CDR3 sequence: CASSWGPGTSGSAEQYF. The CDR3 nucleotides are TGCGCCAGCAGCTGGGGGCCCGGGACTAGCGGGAGTGCCGAGCAGTACTTC.

This chain links TRBV18 with TRBJ2-1, with D perhaps TRBD2 (6 bases). V was clipped by 2 bases and J by 7 bases, with 15 bases between them. The CDR3 is 15 residues long. Germline V gene data show CDR1 as KGHSH and CDR2 as LQKENI. This CDR3 reads CASSPGTPGLNEQFF. CDR3 nucleotides: TGTGCCAGCTCACCAGGGACTCCCGGGTTAAATGAGCAGTTCTTC.

The V and J genes are TRBV9 and TRBJ1-3; D not certain. Trimming took 2 bases from V and 0 from J, leaving 12 bases between them. Germline assignment: CDR1 SGDLS and CDR2 YYNGEE. The CDR3 covers 16 residues. The CDR3: CASSVDQVYSGNTIYF. CDR3 coding DNA: TGTGCCAGCAGCGTCGACCAGGTCTACTCTGGAAACACCATATATTTT.

This chain connects TRBV9 to TRBJ2-3; TRBD1 agrees at 8 bases. CDR3 length: 14 residues. Germline V gene data show CDR1 as SGDLS and CDR2 as YYNGEE. The V gene end was trimmed by 5 bases and the J gene end by 1 base; junction bases not matched to a gene: 3. CDR3 sequence (DNA): TGTGCCAGCAGAGCGGACAGGGGCACAGATACGCAGTATTTT. Its translation: CASRADRGTDTQYF. The whole variable domain, filled in from reference TRBV9 and TRBJ2-3, reads DSGVTQTPKHLITATGQRVTLRCSPRSGDLSVYWYQQSLDQGLQFLIQYYNGEERAKGNILERFSAQQFPDLHSELNLSSLELGDSALYFCASRADRGTDTQYFGPGTRLTVL.

This chain uses TRBV7-9 with TRBJ1-1, with D possibly being TRBD1 (6 bases). Germline CDR1 reads SEHNR; CDR2 reads FQNEAQ (reference sequence). This CDR3 has 16 residues. Trimming cost V 0 bases and J 5 bases, with 16 bases left between them. CDR3 coding DNA: TGTGCCAGCAGCTTAGCGAAGGGGGTCCAAGGTACTGAAGCTTTCTTT. Translated, it gives CASSLAKGVQGTEAFF.

The rearrangement links TRBV5-1 to TRBJ2-1; 12 bases match TRBD2. Germline values: CDR1 SGHRS, CDR2 YFSETQ. The CDR3 has 15 residues. The V segment lost 1 base and the J segment 6 bases; nucleotides outside the gene matches: 2. In DNA, the CDR3 is TGCGCCAGCAGCTTGTCACTAGCGGGAGGCAATGAGCAGTTCTTC. Translated, it gives CASSLSLAGGNEQFF. Supplemented by reference TRBV5-1 and TRBJ2-1, the full variable domain reads KAGVTQTPRYLIKTRGQQVTLSCSPISGHRSVSWYQQTPGQGLQFLFEYFSETQRNKGNFPGRFSGRQFSNSRSEMNVSTLELGDSALYLCASSLSLAGGNEQFFGPGTRLTVL.

The chain is built from TRBV7-9 and TRBJ2-7, with TRBD1 matching over 10 bases. Trimming at V came to 5 bases and at J to 6 bases, leaving 7 bases not matched to a gene. The CDR3 runs to 14 residues. Per the germline V gene, CDR1 is SEHNR and CDR2 is FQNEAQ (reference sequence). The CDR3 DNA follows: TGTGCCAGCAGCCCAACGGACAGGGGGATCGAGCAGTACTTC. It translates to CASSPTDRGIEQYF.

This clone showed up just a few times. This chain joins TRBV11-2 and TRBJ2-7, with no clear D. The V gene's germline CDR1 is SGHAT and CDR2 FQNNGV. Trimming left V 1 base short and J 1 base short, with 11 bases between. The CDR3 has 15 amino acids. Here the CDR3 DNA reads TGTGCCAGCAGCTTAGGCGGCGGCGGATCCTACGAGCAGTACTTC. Encoded protein: CASSLGGGGSYEQYF.